This entry concerns a single T cell receptor (beta chain). As yet, its antigen is unknown. V lost 6 bases and J lost 4, with 12 bases in between. The CDR3 extends over 14 amino acids. Germline V gene lookup returns CDR1 MNHEY and CDR2 SVGAGI. Original analysis: Quality scores were absent from the junction-only immunoSEQ sequences, so filtering differed. Generated by immunoSEQ multiplex PCR, the TCRdb table keeps only in-frame clones and is missing some. Clonal size and the V and J genes are those of that table, whereas D and trimming came from the DNA. The profile shows a few hundred thousand clones, over 60% of them singletons. This sample is part of a study of shared clonotypes between healthy human individuals. Whole-study results and caveats: Clonotype sharing among donors likely depends on sequencing depth.

The sequenced sample consisted of PBMCs. The gene calls are TRBV6-5 and TRBJ2-2; D unresolved. This sequence was found in a middle-aged woman in good health. Some clones in this sample may be carry-over from other donors' samples. The CDR3 DNA reads TGTGCCAGCAGACCCGGGCCAATCACCGGGGAGCTGTTTTTT. Protein: CASRPGPITGELFF.